These T cell receptor beta chains were read from a single sample in a study of breast tumors, draining lymph nodes, adjacent tissues. Each CDR3 protein is one row after TCRdb ran MiXCR on the multiplex PCR reads. There are 13,000 or so distinct CDR3 sequences in the sample; roughly 60% occur only once, and roughly 49% lies in the top ten. Source material: tumor-adjacent breast tissue. Every receptor here comes from a female donor with breast cancer. Some clones in this sample may be carry-over from other donors' samples. Each CDR3 is given with its conserved first and last residue. The D gene is left open where the match is weak. The size of a clone is reported for some rows only, either as once, few or many, or as a class for expanded clones.

>TRBD1|TRBJ1-6|NA|TRBV28
CASSSPGTGGNSPLHF
TGTGCCAGCAGCTCTCCCGGGACAGGGGGTAATTCACCCCTCCACTTT
>TRBD2|TRBJ2-3|medium-sized|TRBV9
CASSVEPSGGATDTQYF
TGTGCCAGCAGCGTAGAGCCTAGCGGGGGGGCCACAGATACGCAGTATTTT
>TRBD2|TRBJ2-1|once|TRBV11-3
CASSLWEGSLDERFF
TGTGCCAGCAGCTTATGGGAGGGGTCCCTCGATGAGCGGTTCTTC
>NA|TRBJ2-5|NA|TRBV24-1
CATSVAAGGETQYF
TGTGCCACCAGTGTTGCAGCGGGTGGGGAGACCCAGTACTTC
>TRBD2|TRBJ2-2|few|TRBV7-9
CASSSGLAGERTGELFF
TGTGCCAGCAGCTCGGGACTAGCGGGAGAGCGAACCGGGGAGCTGTTTTTT
>NA|TRBJ2-5|many|TRBV27
CASGRETQYF
TGTGCCAGCGGGAGGGAGACCCAGTACTTC
>TRBD1|TRBJ1-2|NA|TRBV5-6
CASSSQGHYGYTF
TGTGCCAGCAGTTCACAGGGGCACTATGGCTACACCTTC
>NA|TRBJ2-6|NA|TRBV5-1
CASSLVSSPSGANVLTF
TGCGCCAGCAGCTTGGTCTCCAGTCCCTCTGGGGCCAACGTCCTGACTTTC
>TRBD2|TRBJ2-3|NA|TRBV9
CASSVSGREDTQYF
TGTGCCAGCAGCGTTAGCGGGAGGGAAGATACGCAGTATTTT
>NA|TRBJ1-3|NA|TRBV7-9
CASSHRVAGKALGNTIYF
TGTGCCAGCAGCCATAGGGTCGCGGGGAAGGCCTTGGGAAACACCATATATTTT
>TRBD1|TRBJ2-3|NA|TRBV5-6
CASSLGQGWDTQYF
TGTGCCAGCAGCTTGGGACAGGGATGGGATACGCAGTATTTT
>TRBD1|TRBJ2-7|NA|TRBV7-6
CASSSRRGTGVHEQYF
TGTGCCAGCAGCTCGAGACGGGGGACAGGGGTTCACGAGCAGTACTTC
>TRBD1|TRBJ1-6|NA|TRBV9
CASSFTGTGVSPLHF
TGTGCCAGCAGCTTCACCGGGACAGGGGTCTCACCCCTCCACTTT
>TRBD2|TRBJ2-3|NA|TRBV25-1
CASSGLAEQTDTQYF
TGTGCCAGCTCGGGACTAGCGGAACAAACAGATACGCAGTATTTT
>NA|TRBJ2-2|NA|TRBV5-1
CASSLGTATLTGELFF
TGCGCCAGCAGCTTGGGGACAGCGACCTTGACCGGGGAGCTGTTTTTT
>NA|TRBJ2-5|many|TRBV6-1
CASKGPGVEETQYF
TGTGCCAGCAAGGGGCCAGGGGTGGAAGAGACCCAGTACTTC
>NA|TRBJ2-7|NA|TRBV7-8
CASSFYICSAPRAQGAWEQYF
NA
>NA|TRBJ1-4|NA|TRBV9
CASSVDGYGNEKLFF
TGTGCCAGCAGCGTAGATGGGTATGGTAATGAAAAACTGTTTTTT
>NA|TRBJ2-7|NA|TRBV7-8
CASSLGTNEHLYEQYF
TGTGCCAGCAGCTTGGGTACTAACGAGCATTTATACGAGCAGTACTTC
>NA|TRBJ2-5|many|TRBV20-1
CSARRERETQYF
TGCAGTGCTAGACGGGAGAGGGAGACCCAGTACTTC
>TRBD2|TRBJ2-7|NA|TRBV20-1
CSAREVLSGVYEQYF
TGCAGTGCTAGAGAAGTCCTTAGCGGGGTCTACGAGCAGTACTTC
>NA|TRBJ1-4|NA|TRBV19
CASRPGPNEKLFF
TGTGCCAGTAGACCCGGACCTAATGAAAAACTGTTTTTT
>TRBD1|TRBJ1-4|NA|TRBV5-8
CASSLGQGGWNEKLFF
TGTGCCAGCAGCTTGGGACAGGGAGGATGGAATGAAAAACTGTTTTTT
>NA|TRBJ2-7|many|TRBV6-1
CATGHRGYEQYF
TGTGCCACCGGGCACCGGGGCTACGAGCAGTACTTC
>NA|TRBJ1-2|NA|TRBV5-1
CASTTAGDRGYTF
TGTGCCAGCACCACCGCGGGGGATAGGGGCTACACCTTC
>NA|TRBJ2-3|NA|TRBV2
CASSEWTGGTDTQYF
TGTGCCAGCAGTGAATGGACCGGCGGCACAGATACGCAGTATTTT